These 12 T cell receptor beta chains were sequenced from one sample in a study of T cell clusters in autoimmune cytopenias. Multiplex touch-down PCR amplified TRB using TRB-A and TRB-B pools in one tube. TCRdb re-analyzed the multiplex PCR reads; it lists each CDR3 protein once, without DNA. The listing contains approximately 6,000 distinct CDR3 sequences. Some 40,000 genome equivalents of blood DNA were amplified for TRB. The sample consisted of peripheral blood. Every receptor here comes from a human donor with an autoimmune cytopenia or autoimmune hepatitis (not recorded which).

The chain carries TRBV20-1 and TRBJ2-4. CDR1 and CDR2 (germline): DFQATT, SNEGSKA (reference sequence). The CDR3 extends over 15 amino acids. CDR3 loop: CSASILAVAKNIQYF.

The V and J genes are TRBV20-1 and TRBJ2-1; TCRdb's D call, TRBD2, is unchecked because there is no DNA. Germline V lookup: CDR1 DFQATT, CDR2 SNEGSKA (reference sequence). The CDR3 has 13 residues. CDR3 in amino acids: CSARGRGIDEQFF.

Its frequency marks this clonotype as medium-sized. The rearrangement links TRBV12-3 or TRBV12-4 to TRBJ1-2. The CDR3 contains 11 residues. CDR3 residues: CASSRIYGYTF.

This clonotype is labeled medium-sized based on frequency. The CDR3 is CAWITRDGDFYGYTF. The V and J genes are TRBV30 and TRBJ1-2; the D gene TCRdb calls, TRBD1, cannot be checked with no DNA. The V gene's germline CDR1 is GTSNPN and CDR2 SVGIG (reference sequence). This CDR3 is 15 amino acids long.

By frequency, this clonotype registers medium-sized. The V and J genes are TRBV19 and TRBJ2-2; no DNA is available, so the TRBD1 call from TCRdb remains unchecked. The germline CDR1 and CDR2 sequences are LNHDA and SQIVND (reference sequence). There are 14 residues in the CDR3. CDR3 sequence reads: CASSKTSPGGELFF.

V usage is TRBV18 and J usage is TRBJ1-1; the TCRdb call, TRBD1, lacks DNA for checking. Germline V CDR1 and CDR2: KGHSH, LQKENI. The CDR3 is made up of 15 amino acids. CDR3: CASYPPKGANTEAFF.

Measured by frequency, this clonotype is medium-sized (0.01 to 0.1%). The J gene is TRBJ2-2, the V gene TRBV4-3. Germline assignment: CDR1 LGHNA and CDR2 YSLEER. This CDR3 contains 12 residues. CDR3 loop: CASSQVHGELFF.

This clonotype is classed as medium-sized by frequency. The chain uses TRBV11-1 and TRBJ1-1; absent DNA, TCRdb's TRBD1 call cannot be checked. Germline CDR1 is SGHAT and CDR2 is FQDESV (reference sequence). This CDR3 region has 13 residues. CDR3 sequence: CASSLAKGRLAFF.

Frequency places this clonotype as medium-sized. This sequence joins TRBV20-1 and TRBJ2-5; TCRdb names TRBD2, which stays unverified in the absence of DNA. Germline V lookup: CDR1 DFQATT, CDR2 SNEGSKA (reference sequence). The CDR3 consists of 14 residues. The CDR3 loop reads CSARVTTSRETQYF.

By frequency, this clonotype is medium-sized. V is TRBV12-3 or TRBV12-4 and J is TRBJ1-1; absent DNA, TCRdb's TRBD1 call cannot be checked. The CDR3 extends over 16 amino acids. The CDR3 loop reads CASSLWSGGRNTEAFF.

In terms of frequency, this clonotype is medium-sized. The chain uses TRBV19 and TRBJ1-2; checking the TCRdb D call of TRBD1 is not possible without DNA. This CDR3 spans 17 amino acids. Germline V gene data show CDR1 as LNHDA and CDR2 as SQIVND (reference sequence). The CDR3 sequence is CASSIGPGGTSSYGYTF.

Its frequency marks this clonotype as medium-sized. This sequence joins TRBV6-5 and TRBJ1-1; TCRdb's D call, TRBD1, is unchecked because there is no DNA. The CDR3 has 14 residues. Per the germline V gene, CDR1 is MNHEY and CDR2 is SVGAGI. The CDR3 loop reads CASSPQGVATEAFF.